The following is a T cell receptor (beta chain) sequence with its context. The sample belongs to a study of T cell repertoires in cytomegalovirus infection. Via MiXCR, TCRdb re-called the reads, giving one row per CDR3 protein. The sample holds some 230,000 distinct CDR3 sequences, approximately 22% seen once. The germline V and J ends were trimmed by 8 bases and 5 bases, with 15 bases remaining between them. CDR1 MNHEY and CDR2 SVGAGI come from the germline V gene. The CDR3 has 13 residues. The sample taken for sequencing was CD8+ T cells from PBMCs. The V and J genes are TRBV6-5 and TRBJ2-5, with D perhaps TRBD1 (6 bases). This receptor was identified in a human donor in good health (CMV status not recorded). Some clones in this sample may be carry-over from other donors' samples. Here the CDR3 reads CASGPQGLETQYF. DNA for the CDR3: TGTGCCAGCGGGCCACAGGGTCTTGAGACCCAGTACTTC.